This T cell receptor beta chain was captured by sequencing in a study of T-cell memory formation after mild COVID-19. Study conclusions and caveats: Contracting clones from day 15 to 85 had balanced CD4/CD8; later expanders favoured CD4+. Chiefly within CM and EM were the contracting CD4+ clones; CD8+ ones were within EMRA.

5'RACE primed at constant segments yielded TCR alpha and TCR beta cDNA libraries bearing sample barcodes and UMIs. One entry per CDR3 protein, called by TCRdb with MiXCR from the 5' RACE reads. The sample has some 110,000 distinct CDR3 sequences, about 15% seen once. This CDR3 has 12 residues. Unmatched junction bases numbered 3, after V lost 6 bases and J lost 10 bases. Germline V gene sequence: CDR1 MRHNA, CDR2 SNTAGT. Only a few counts were recorded for this clonotype. What it recognizes is unknown. This TCR derives from an adult woman who had mild COVID-19 (a few samples of this study predate the infection). Cell type and time point are not known. The chain recombines TRBV6-4 with TRBJ2-3; TRBD1 agrees at 11 bases. What was sequenced was PBMCs or a T cell subset sorted from them (not recorded which). CDR3 sequence (DNA): TGTGCCAGCAGGGGACAGGGGGACGCGCAGTATTTT. Its protein product is CASRGQGDAQYF.